The source of this T cell receptor (beta chain) is a study of beta chain features in type 1 diabetes. Study-wide background: Patients looked much like healthy donors when it came to age, gender and cell yields.

Reverse transcribing all isolated RNA meant expressed TCRB transcripts were sequenced. Some clones are missing from TCRdb's copy, which holds only in-frame ones; the method was immunoSEQ multiplex PCR. The profile covers some 150,000 clones, with 9% to 10% appearing a single time and 0.55% to 0.75% taken by the ten largest. In total, each donor contributed a single heparinised blood draw that averaged about 110 mL. Purity above 98% was achieved in all sorted populations. This clone was seen a few times. The germline V gene encodes CDR1 SGHDT and CDR2 YYEEEE. The length of the CDR3 is 16 residues. Trimming took 2 bases from V and 1 from J; bases not matched to a gene: 8.

This clonotype was obtained from a woman aged 35 to 49 in good health. J is TRBJ2-7 and V is TRBV5-6; TRBD1 aligns across 8 bases. The material sequenced was central memory CD4+ T cells from blood. CDR3 bases: TGTGCCAGCAGCTTAAGGACAGGGAGAGTTTCCTACGAGCAGTACTTC. Encoded protein: CASSLRTGRVSYEQYF.